The 22 T cell receptor beta chains given below trace back to one sample, sequenced in a study of cytomegalovirus exposure and HLA in healthy donors (TCRdb year 2017). Library construction relied on the immunoSEQ multiplex PCR assay. A mixture of 60 forward primers for TCR Vbeta segments and 13 reverse primers for TCR Jbeta segments was used in the multiplex PCR. The table was pulled from immuneACCESS by TCRdb, which kept in-frame rearrangements only. Such tables lose some clones; where checked, under half of the loss comes from unresolved V genes, and the rest has no known cause. The sample includes about 92,000 clones, with roughly 80% observed a single time. The top ten clones comprise around 1.2% of the sample. Sequencing was performed on PBMCs. Source of these receptors: a girl aged 2-10 years in good health and CMV-seropositive.

The V and J genes are TRBV9 and TRBJ1-3, with D uncertain. Germline values: CDR1 SGDLS, CDR2 YYNGEE. V lost 1 base, J lost 0 bases, and 8 bases lay in between. This CDR3 has 15 amino acids. The DNA for the CDR3 is TGTGCCAGCAGCGTAAGCCCAAACTCTGGAAACACCATATATTTT. This encodes CASSVSPNSGNTIYF. The whole variable domain, remainder taken from reference TRBV9 and TRBJ1-3, is DSGVTQTPKHLITATGQRVTLRCSPRSGDLSVYWYQQSLDQGLQFLIQYYNGEERAKGNILERFSAQQFPDLHSELNLSSLELGDSALYFCASSVSPNSGNTIYFGEGSWLTVV.

This clone was seen a single time. The genes are TRBV28 and TRBJ1-1; D is uncertain. Germline assignment: CDR1 MDHEN and CDR2 SYDVKM. The CDR3 is made up of 13 amino acids. Trimming took 6 bases from V and 2 from J, leaving 10 bases between them. CDR3 sequence reads: CASSRAGNTEAFF. CDR3 sequence (DNA): TGTGCCAGCAGCAGAGCGGGTAACACTGAAGCTTTCTTT.

The chain employs TRBV4-3 and TRBJ2-3; 7 bases are a match to TRBD2. J was trimmed by 7 bases and V by 3 bases; bases with no gene match: 10. Germline V gene lookup returns CDR1 LGHNA and CDR2 YSLEER. The CDR3 runs to 15 residues. The DNA of the CDR3 is TGCGCCAGCAGCCAGTCAAGCGGGGTTGAAAATACGCAGTATTTT. This translates into CASSQSSGVENTQYF.

This CDR3 reads CASSERPGLLNEQYF. CDR3 coding DNA: TGTGCCAGCAGTGAACGGCCGGGACTCCTTAACGAGCAGTACTTC. The V gene is TRBV6-1, the J gene TRBJ2-7; weak D call: TRBD2 (6 bases). This CDR3 region has 15 residues. V lost 2 bases, J lost 5 bases, and 16 bases lay in between. CDR1 is MNHNS and CDR2 is SASEGT in the germline V gene.

The chain is built from TRBV30 and TRBJ2-1, with 13 bases that match TRBD2. CDR3 length equals 17 residues. V dropped 4 bases and J dropped 5; count of bases not matched to a gene: 11. CDR1 GTSNPN and CDR2 SVGIG come from the germline V gene (reference sequence). CDR3 in DNA: TGTGCCTGGATGGGGACTAGCGGGGTAGTACTCAACAATGAGCAGTTCTTC. It translates to CAWMGTSGVVLNNEQFF. Complete variable domain (other parts from reference TRBV30 and TRBJ2-1): SQTIHQWPATLVQPVGSPLSLECTVEGTSNPNLYWYRQAAGRGLQLLFYSVGIGQISSEVPQNLSASRPQDRQFILSSKKLLLSDSGFYLCAWMGTSGVVLNNEQFFGPGTRLTVL.

The V and J genes are TRBV18 and TRBJ1-2; 7 bases map to TRBD1. Germline V gene lookup returns CDR1 KGHSH and CDR2 LQKENI. The CDR3 consists of 14 residues. V trimming: 1 base; J trimming: 3 bases; junction bases outside the gene matches: 2. The CDR3 spells CASSPQGADYGYTF. The CDR3 DNA sequence: TGTGCCAGCTCACCACAGGGGGCAGACTATGGCTACACCTTC.

This clone was detected only once. The chain is built from TRBV7-8 and TRBJ1-1; no firm D call. The V gene lost 6 bases and the J gene lost 6 bases, with 17 bases spanning the gap. The germline V gene has CDR1 SGHVS and CDR2 FQNEAQ. The CDR3 is made up of 14 amino acids. The CDR3 loop is CASSPNPASSEAFF. The CDR3 DNA reads TGTGCCAGCAGTCCTAATCCAGCTAGCTCTGAAGCTTTCTTT.

The rearrangement uses TRBV4-1 and TRBJ2-1; no clear D gene. The germline V gene encodes CDR1 MGHRA and CDR2 YSYEKL. CDR3 length equals 15 residues. Trimming cost V 2 bases and J 2 bases, with 10 bases left between them. The CDR3 DNA reads TGCGCCAGCAGCCAACCCCAGATTGCCTACAATGAGCAGTTCTTC. Amino acid sequence: CASSQPQIAYNEQFF.

Written as DNA, the CDR3 is TGTGCCAGCAGCTCCCGGAGGGCTAATGAGCAGTTCTTC. Amino acid sequence: CASSSRRANEQFF. The chain carries TRBV7-8 and TRBJ2-1, with D possibly TRBD2 on 6 matching bases. Germline V lookup: CDR1 SGHVS, CDR2 FQNEAQ. The CDR3 runs 13 residues. The V end lost 4 bases, the J end lost 7 bases, and 11 bases lay between the germline ends. The full variable domain, rest sourced from reference TRBV7-8 and TRBJ2-1, is GAGVSQSPRYKVAKRGQDVALRCDPISGHVSLFWYQQALGQGPEFLTYFQNEAQLDKSGLPSDRFFAERPEGSVSTLKIQRTQQEDSAVYLCASSSRRANEQFFGPGTRLTVL.

The chain has TRBV2 and TRBJ1-5; D gene ambiguous. The length of the CDR3 is 13 residues. Trimming removed 6 bases at V and 0 bases at J, with 6 bases between. Germline CDR1 reads SNHLY; CDR2 reads FYNNEI. The DNA for the CDR3 is TGTGCCAGCAGCTATTATAGCAATCAGCCCCAGCATTTT. Protein sequence: CASSYYSNQPQHF.

This clone was seen a few times. The genes are TRBV6-1 and TRBJ2-7; possible D gene TRBD2, 6 bases. CDR1 MNHNS and CDR2 SASEGT come from the germline V gene. Trimming removed 2 bases from V and 1 base from J, with 18 bases in between. The CDR3 sequence is 17 residues long. The CDR3 is CASSERRAALTSYEQYF. CDR3 DNA: TGTGCCAGCAGTGAAAGGAGGGCGGCTTTGACTTCCTACGAGCAGTACTTC.

In its sample, this clone was seen a few times. The DNA of the CDR3 is TGCGCCAGCAGTCGACAGGGGGCGTATCAGAATGCTGAAGCTTTCTTT. Translated: CASSRQGAYQNAEAFF. V usage is TRBV23-1 and J usage is TRBJ1-1, with TRBD1 matching over 10 bases. TRBV23-1 counts as an open reading frame of uncertain function. This CDR3 comprises 16 residues. V lost 4 bases and J lost 6; bases outside the gene matches: 11.

V is TRBV5-1 and J is TRBJ1-1; D perhaps matches TRBD1 (5 bases). The CDR3 contains 14 residues. Trimming pared 2 bases from V and 4 bases from J, leaving 12 bases between. The germline CDR1 and CDR2 sequences are SGHRS and YFSETQ. The CDR3 bases are TGCGCCAGCAGCTTAGGGCAGGGTAGCACTGAAGCTTTCTTT. This encodes CASSLGQGSTEAFF.

This rearrangement joins TRBV29-1 to TRBJ2-1; 7 bases match TRBD2. The CDR3 sequence is 13 residues long. Germline lookup yields CDR1 SQVTM and CDR2 ANQGSEA. J gave up 8 bases and V 7 bases, and 11 bases lay outside the gene matches. The CDR3: CSADYPGRDEQFF. In DNA, the CDR3 is TGCAGCGCTGATTACCCTGGGAGGGATGAGCAGTTCTTC.

The V gene is TRBV28, the J gene TRBJ2-7; D unresolved. Trimming removed 6 bases from V and 2 bases from J, with 5 bases in between. The CDR3 is 11 residues long. Germline V CDR1 and CDR2: MDHEN, SYDVKM. The CDR3 bases are TGTGCCAGCAGAGCAACCTACGAGCAGTACTTC. Translating gives CASRATYEQYF.

The chain couples TRBV18 to TRBJ2-3, with a possible D match to TRBD2 (5 bases). This CDR3 comprises 15 residues. Trimming removed 6 bases from V and 7 bases from J, with 20 bases in between. CDR1 is KGHSH and CDR2 is LQKENI in the germline V gene. The CDR3 bases are TGTGCCAGCTCGCCCAGCGGAGACCCCACGAATACGCAGTATTTT. Translation gives CASSPSGDPTNTQYF.

This rearrangement joins TRBV6-5 to TRBJ1-1, with D hard to call. The CDR3 has 15 amino acids. V was pared by 2 bases and J by 0 bases, with 10 bases between. In germline, CDR1 is MNHEY, CDR2 SVGAGI. CDR3 in amino acids: CASSYLNRVNTEAFF. CDR3 coding DNA: TGTGCCAGCAGTTACCTTAACAGAGTGAACACTGAAGCTTTCTTT.

V gene TRBV5-6 combines with J gene TRBJ1-1; D not resolved. CDR1 and CDR2 from the germline V gene are SGHDT and YYEEEE. Trimming shortened V by 5 bases and J by 0 bases, and 26 bases separated the two germline ends. This CDR3 spans 19 amino acids. As DNA, the CDR3 is TGTGCCAGCAGTCCACCCGCTGGGGAGGCCCCAACGATGAACACTGAAGCTTTCTTT. Residues: CASSPPAGEAPTMNTEAFF.

This clone was observed a few times. J is TRBJ2-7 and V is TRBV25-1; 8 nucleotides match TRBD2. From germline, CDR1 is MGHDK and CDR2 SYGVNS. The CDR3 runs to 14 residues. V lost 5 bases and J lost 2; bases outside the gene matches: 5. The CDR3, as DNA: TGTGCCAGCAGTCGGACTAGCACACCCTACGAGCAGTACTTC. Translated: CASSRTSTPYEQYF.

This clone was observed once. This CDR3 reads CASHILGRVTEAFF. The CDR3 nucleotides read TGTGCCAGTCACATTCTGGGCAGGGTGACTGAAGCTTTCTTT. This chain uses TRBV18 with TRBJ1-1; maybe TRBD1 (5 bases). CDR3 length: 14 amino acids. Trimming removed 9 bases from V and 5 bases from J, with 19 bases in between. Germline CDR1 reads KGHSH; CDR2 reads LQKENI.

V is TRBV29-1 and J is TRBJ2-3, with D perhaps TRBD1 (6 bases). This CDR3 comprises 19 residues. From germline, CDR1 is SQVTM and CDR2 ANQGSEA. Trimming took off 1 base at V and 4 bases at J, with 27 bases between the two ends. The CDR3 DNA reads TGCAGCGTTGAAGGCCGGAGTTTGTTTGAGGGGGTCGGTCCAGATACGCAGTATTTT. It encodes CSVEGRSLFEGVGPDTQYF.

The chain links TRBV19 to TRBJ1-1, with TRBD1 matching over 7 bases. The CDR3 extends over 15 amino acids. The J segment lost 7 bases and the V segment lost 6 bases, leaving 14 bases of the junction unmatched. Germline V gene data show CDR1 as LNHDA and CDR2 as SQIVND (reference sequence). Here the CDR3 reads CASRLGQENTDEAFF. CDR3 coding DNA: TGTGCCAGTAGGCTCGGACAGGAGAACACTGATGAAGCTTTCTTT.